Each of the 18 T cell receptor beta chains below was sequenced from the same sample in a study of blood T cell repertoires in COVID-19. Repertoires were generated with immunoSEQ multiplex PCR, while TCRdb's copy carries only in-frame clones and drops some. In the table there are 150,000 to 200,000 clones, around 81% of which are singletons. Sequencing was performed on peripheral blood. Every receptor here comes from a man in his sixties with active or convalescent COVID-19.

V is TRBV5-4 and J is TRBJ1-3, with 8 bases matching TRBD1. Trimming cost V 3 bases and J 2 bases; bases outside gene matches: 7. CDR1 is SGHNT, CDR2 YYREEE, per germline (reference sequence). The CDR3 runs 16 residues. DNA for the CDR3: TGTGCCAGCAGCTCCGCGACAGGGGTCACTGGAAACACCATATATTTT. Translating it yields CASSSATGVTGNTIYF.

This chain links TRBV3-1 (or the pseudogene TRBV3-2) with TRBJ1-2; 8 nucleotides line up with TRBD1. This CDR3 contains 13 residues. Losses at the gene ends were 0 bases for V and 8 bases for J; bases not matched to a gene: 2. CDR1 is LGHDT, CDR2 YNNKEL, per germline (reference sequence). The CDR3 sequence is CASSQDRGQGYTF. CDR3 sequence (DNA): TGTGCCAGCAGCCAAGACAGGGGGCAGGGCTACACCTTC.

The rearrangement joins TRBV5-6 to TRBJ1-5; no reliable D call. Per the germline V gene, CDR1 is SGHDT and CDR2 is YYEEEE. The length of the CDR3 is 16 residues. The V end was cut by 4 bases, the J end by 7 bases, with 21 bases between. DNA of the CDR3: TGTGCCAGCAGCGCAGCGATGGGGAGCGGTGGCCAGCCCCAGCATTTT. Its translation is CASSAAMGSGGQPQHF.

V is TRBV5-1 and J is TRBJ1-6; the match to TRBD1 covers 8 bases. The CDR3 has 16 amino acids. The ends lost 0 bases at V and 7 bases at J; junction bases unmatched: 6. Germline V gene lookup returns CDR1 SGHRS and CDR2 YFSETQ. The CDR3 bases are TGCGCCAGCAGCTTGGTGGCCGGGACAGGAAATTCACCCCTCCACTTT. Its translation is CASSLVAGTGNSPLHF. The full variable domain, rest sourced from reference TRBV5-1 and TRBJ1-6, is KAGVTQTPRYLIKTRGQQVTLSCSPISGHRSVSWYQQTPGQGLQFLFEYFSETQRNKGNFPGRFSGRQFSNSRSEMNVSTLELGDSALYLCASSLVAGTGNSPLHFGNGTRLTVT.

This clone appeared once. This rearrangement joins TRBV19 to TRBJ1-4; 9 bases line up with TRBD1. The germline V gene has CDR1 LNHDA and CDR2 SQIVND (reference sequence). CDR3 length equals 15 residues. V lost 5 bases, J lost 7 bases, and 8 bases stayed unmatched. The CDR3 coding sequence is TGTGCCAGTAGTTCCGGACAGGGGAATGGTGAAAAACTGTTTTTT. Encoded protein: CASSSGQGNGEKLFF.

The V gene is TRBV7-2, the J gene TRBJ2-1, with D possibly being TRBD1 (5 bases). This CDR3 is built from 13 residues. The V and J ends lost 8 bases and 10 bases respectively, with 18 bases between them. Germline V gene lookup returns CDR1 SGHTA and CDR2 FQGNSA. The CDR3 sequence: CASGPLGLAEQFF. The CDR3, as DNA: TGTGCCAGCGGACCTTTGGGGCTCGCGGAGCAGTTCTTC.

This sequence joins TRBV15 and TRBJ2-2; D is uncertain. In germline, CDR1 is LNHNV, CDR2 YYDKDF (reference sequence). There are 14 residues in the CDR3. Trimming stripped 1 base from V and 9 bases from J, with 12 bases between. The CDR3 sequence: CATSRGDSPRELFF. CDR3 coding DNA: TGTGCCACCAGCAGAGGTGATAGTCCCAGGGAGCTGTTTTTT.

V is TRBV10-1 and J is TRBJ2-3; no reliable D call. Germline V lookup: CDR1 WNHNN, CDR2 SYGVQD (reference sequence). V gave up 0 bases and J gave up 1 base, with 5 bases separating them. This CDR3 is 14 amino acids long. The CDR3 DNA reads as TGCGCCAGCAGTGAGTCGACTGGCACAGATACGCAGTATTTT. Translating it yields CASSESTGTDTQYF.

The V call is TRBV6-5, the J call TRBJ2-1, with a possible D match to TRBD2 (5 bases). The CDR3 length is 14 residues. V gave up 2 bases and J gave up 9 bases, with 14 bases separating them. Germline CDR1 reads MNHEY; CDR2 reads SVGAGI. Here the CDR3 DNA reads TGTGCCAGCAGTTACCGCCTGGACGCGGGTGAGCAGTTCTTC. Translation gives CASSYRLDAGEQFF.

The table lists this clone with many counts. V gene TRBV6-5 combines with J gene TRBJ2-7; the D gene is possibly TRBD2 (5 bases). The germline CDR1 and CDR2 sequences are MNHEY and SVGAGI. The CDR3 is 16 residues long. The ends were cut back, 2 bases at V and 0 bases at J, with 14 bases in the middle. The CDR3 bases are TGTGCCAGCAGTTACGGCCGGGGTCATCCCTCCTACGAGCAGTACTTC. Residues: CASSYGRGHPSYEQYF.

The chain couples TRBV20-1 to TRBJ2-7; D uncertain. Per the germline V gene, CDR1 is DFQATT and CDR2 is SNEGSKA (reference sequence). CDR3 size: 11 residues. Trimming took off 2 bases at V and 3 bases at J, with 5 bases between the two ends. The CDR3 region is CSARLGYEQYF. The CDR3 coding sequence is TGCAGTGCTAGACTAGGCTACGAGCAGTACTTC.

This clone was picked up one time. The J gene is TRBJ2-7, the V gene TRBV10-1; 8 positions agree with TRBD1. V gave up 10 bases and J gave up 4 bases; unmatched junction bases: 12. The CDR3 spans 14 residues. The germline CDR1 and CDR2 sequences are WNHNN and SYGVQD (reference sequence). The CDR3 coding sequence is TGCGCCAACGAGTGGGGACAGGCTTTATACGAGCAGTACTTC. This gives the protein CANEWGQALYEQYF.

The rearrangement links TRBV29-1 to TRBJ2-3, with D perhaps TRBD2 (6 bases). Germline values: CDR1 SQVTM, CDR2 ANQGSEA. The CDR3 length is 13 residues. Trimming stripped 3 bases from V and 2 bases from J, with 9 bases between. The CDR3 region is CSVERGLTDTQYF. The CDR3 region has the DNA TGCAGCGTTGAGCGGGGCCTCACAGATACGCAGTATTTT.

The CDR3 protein is CASSVKRSSGNTIYF. In nucleotides, the CDR3 is TGTGCCAGCAGTGTAAAGCGAAGCTCTGGAAACACCATATATTTT. V usage is TRBV2 and J usage is TRBJ1-3, with D uncertain. V lost 4 bases, J lost 0 bases, and 10 bases lay in between. Germline V gene data show CDR1 as SNHLY and CDR2 as FYNNEI. The CDR3 has 15 residues.

The chain recombines TRBV19 with TRBJ2-2; 8 nucleotides agree with TRBD2. V shed 6 bases, J shed 4 bases, and the junction held 7 bases outside the gene matches. The germline V gene has CDR1 LNHDA and CDR2 SQIVND (reference sequence). The CDR3 extends over 15 amino acids. CDR3 region: CASRPGGASTGELFF. The CDR3 nucleotides read TGTGCCAGTAGGCCCGGGGGGGCCTCCACCGGGGAGCTGTTTTTT.

This chain connects TRBV28 to TRBJ1-6; the match to TRBD1 covers 10 bases. Trimming cost V 1 base and J 8 bases; bases outside gene matches: 8. Per germline, CDR1 MDHEN and CDR2 SYDVKM. The CDR3 is 17 amino acids. For the CDR3, the DNA is TGTGCCAGCAGTTTATCGGGGGACAGGGGTTTTCATTCACCCCTCCACTTT. Protein product: CASSLSGDRGFHSPLHF. Based on the CDR3 plus reference TRBV28 and TRBJ1-6, the full variable domain is DVKVTQSSRYLVKRTGEKVFLECVQDMDHENMFWYRQDPGLGLRLIYFSYDVKMKEKGDIPEGYSVSREKKERFSLILESASTNQTSMYLCASSLSGDRGFHSPLHFGNGTRLTVT.

The chain uses TRBV7-9 and TRBJ2-7; 7 bases align to TRBD2. The CDR3 is made up of 15 amino acids. In germline, CDR1 is SEHNR, CDR2 FQNEAQ (reference sequence). V lost 3 bases and J lost 3; bases outside the gene matches: 8. The CDR3 here is CASSFGAGRDYEQYF. CDR3 bases: TGTGCCAGCAGCTTCGGGGCGGGGAGGGACTACGAGCAGTACTTC.

The chain combines TRBV28 with TRBJ2-7; 11 bases map to TRBD2. V lost 5 bases to trimming and J lost 3 bases; unmatched junction nucleotides: 9. The CDR3 covers 16 residues. Per the germline V gene, CDR1 is MDHEN and CDR2 is SYDVKM. CDR3 sequence reads: CASSQIAGGTRYEQYF. CDR3 in DNA: TGTGCCAGCAGTCAAATAGCGGGAGGGACCCGCTACGAGCAGTACTTC.